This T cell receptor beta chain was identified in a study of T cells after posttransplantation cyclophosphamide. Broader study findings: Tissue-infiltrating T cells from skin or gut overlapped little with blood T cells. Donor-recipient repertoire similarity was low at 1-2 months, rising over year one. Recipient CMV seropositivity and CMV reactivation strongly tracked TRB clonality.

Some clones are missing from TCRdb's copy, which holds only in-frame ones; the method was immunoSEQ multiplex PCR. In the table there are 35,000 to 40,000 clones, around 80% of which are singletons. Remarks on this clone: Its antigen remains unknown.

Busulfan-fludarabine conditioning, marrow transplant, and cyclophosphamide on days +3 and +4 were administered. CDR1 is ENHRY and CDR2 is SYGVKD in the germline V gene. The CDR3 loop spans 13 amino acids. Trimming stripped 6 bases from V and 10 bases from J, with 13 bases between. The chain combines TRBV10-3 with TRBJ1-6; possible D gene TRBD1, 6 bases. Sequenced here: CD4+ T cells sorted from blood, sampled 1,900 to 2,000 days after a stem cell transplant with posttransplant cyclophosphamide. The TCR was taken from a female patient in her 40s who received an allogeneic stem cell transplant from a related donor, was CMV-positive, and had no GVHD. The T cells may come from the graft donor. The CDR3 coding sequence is TGTGCCATCAGGGGGAACAGGGAATCACCCCTCCACTTT. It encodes CAIRGNRESPLHF.